The next 18 T cell receptor beta chains were all read from a single sample in a study of blood T cell repertoires in COVID-19. Sequencing used immunoSEQ multiplex PCR; TCRdb keeps in-frame clones, though not all of them. The sample holds about 46,000 clones, approximately 89% seen once. Sample: peripheral blood. These receptors were obtained from a man between 60 and 75 years old with acute or convalescent COVID-19.

The chain is built from TRBV15 and TRBJ2-1; a possible D gene is TRBD1 (5 bases). Trimming took off 0 bases at V and 4 bases at J, with 10 bases between the two ends. The CDR3 length is 15 residues. Germline CDR1 LNHNV, CDR2 YYDKDF (reference sequence). CDR3: CATSRDRTPYNEQFF. The CDR3 bases are TGTGCCACCAGCAGAGATAGGACACCATACAATGAGCAGTTCTTC.

The chain couples TRBV29-1 to TRBJ2-1; 10 bases match TRBD2. The ends lost 8 bases at V and 7 bases at J; junction bases unmatched: 11. Germline-derived CDR1 and CDR2 are SQVTM and ANQGSEA. The CDR3 is 14 amino acids. In DNA form, the CDR3 reads TGCAGCATACGGCTAGCGGGAGTTTATAATGAGCAGTTCTTC. Its translation is CSIRLAGVYNEQFF.

This clone was seen a single time. This sequence joins TRBV19 and TRBJ2-1; D unresolved. The germline V gene has CDR1 LNHDA and CDR2 SQIVND (reference sequence). This CDR3 comprises 15 residues. Trimming pared 7 bases from V and 5 bases from J, leaving 18 bases between. CDR3 region: CASTPRQRPDNEQFF. Written as DNA, the CDR3 is TGTGCCAGTACCCCCCGGCAGCGCCCAGACAATGAGCAGTTCTTC.

This clone was seen once. This chain uses TRBV7-8 with TRBJ2-7; TRBD2 is a possible D gene (6 bases). CDR3 size: 13 residues. Per the germline V gene, CDR1 is SGHVS and CDR2 is FQNEAQ. Trimming took off 2 bases at V and 6 bases at J, with 11 bases between the two ends. CDR3 coding DNA: TGTGCCAGCAGCTTAATTCAAGCGGGCGAGCAGTACTTC. Protein product: CASSLIQAGEQYF.

This rearrangement joins TRBV28 to TRBJ2-7, with TRBD1 identical over 10 bases. Trimming took 5 bases from V and 5 from J; bases not matched to a gene: 6. Germline V gives CDR1 MDHEN, CDR2 SYDVKM. The CDR3 loop spans 14 amino acids. The CDR3 sequence is CASSGTGAANEQYF. CDR3 nucleotide sequence: TGTGCCAGCAGTGGGACAGGGGCTGCAAACGAGCAGTACTTC. Based on the CDR3 plus reference TRBV28 and TRBJ2-7, the full variable domain is DVKVTQSSRYLVKRTGEKVFLECVQDMDHENMFWYRQDPGLGLRLIYFSYDVKMKEKGDIPEGYSVSREKKERFSLILESASTNQTSMYLCASSGTGAANEQYFGPGTRLTVT.

The chain couples TRBV28 to TRBJ1-2; 7 bases are shared with TRBD1. Germline CDR1 is MDHEN and CDR2 is SYDVKM. Germline trimming cut 6 bases from V and 5 bases from J; bases unmatched to any gene: 9. The CDR3 loop spans 14 amino acids. CDR3 residues: CASSTGTDLYGYTF. CDR3 in DNA: TGTGCCAGCAGCACCGGGACAGACTTATATGGCTACACCTTC.

The chain is built from TRBV6-6 and TRBJ1-5; 9 bases line up with TRBD1. CDR1 and CDR2 from the germline V gene are MNHNY and SVGAGI (reference sequence). The V gene end was trimmed by 4 bases and the J gene end by 5 bases; junction bases not matched to a gene: 6. The CDR3 totals 15 residues. The CDR3 DNA follows: TGTGCCAGCAGTTCCCAACAGGGGGCTTATCAGCCCCAGCATTTT. Translating it yields CASSSQQGAYQPQHF.

The chain recombines TRBV6-5 with TRBJ2-7, with 8 bases aligning to TRBD2. V trimming: 6 bases; J trimming: 8 bases; junction bases outside the gene matches: 15. The germline CDR1 and CDR2 sequences are MNHEY and SVGAGI. This CDR3 region has 15 residues. CDR3 DNA sequence: TGTGCCAGCAGCCCCGACGGTTGGGCGGGAGGCAAGCAGTACTTC. It yields the protein CASSPDGWAGGKQYF.

The CDR3 DNA reads as TGCAGCGTCACGGACAGCTCTAATGAAAAACTGTTTTTT. Its protein is CSVTDSSNEKLFF. The V call is TRBV29-1, the J call TRBJ1-4; D perhaps matches TRBD1 (6 bases). CDR3 length: 13 amino acids. The V end lost 6 bases, the J end lost 3 bases, and 11 bases lay between the germline ends. Germline assignment: CDR1 SQVTM and CDR2 ANQGSEA.

This sequence joins TRBV29-1 and TRBJ2-2, with 8 bases matching TRBD1. CDR1 is SQVTM and CDR2 is ANQGSEA in the germline V gene. V was clipped by 6 bases and J by 0 bases; unmatched bases: 3. The CDR3 consists of 14 residues. CDR3 coding DNA: TGCAGCGTGACAGGGGCTACGAACACCGGGGAGCTGTTTTTT. Protein product: CSVTGATNTGELFF.

The rearrangement links TRBV10-3 to TRBJ1-6; D uncertain. The CDR3 length is 16 residues. Per germline, CDR1 ENHRY and CDR2 SYGVKD. V lost 0 bases to trimming and J lost 10 bases, with 16 bases between them. CDR3 bases: TGTGCCATCAGTGAGTCCTTGGGCAGGCGGGGATCACCCCTCCACTTT. Protein product: CAISESLGRRGSPLHF.

The chain is built from TRBV7-3 and TRBJ1-2, with a possible D match to TRBD1 (6 bases). The CDR3 length is 14 residues. Looked up from germline, CDR1 is SGHTA and CDR2 is FQGTGA. Trimming pared 7 bases from V and 4 bases from J, leaving 16 bases between. CDR3 sequence: CASKPTGTTYGYTF. In DNA, the CDR3 is TGTGCCAGCAAACCAACCGGGACAACCTATGGCTACACCTTC.

The CDR3 nucleotides read TGTGCCAGCAGTTTATCCGGACTAGCGGGAGTGGTCACCGGGGAGCTGTTTTTT. It yields the protein CASSLSGLAGVVTGELFF. The chain links TRBV27 to TRBJ2-2; TRBD2 agrees at 13 bases. CDR1 is MNHEY, CDR2 SMNVEV, per germline (reference sequence). V dropped 0 bases and J dropped 4; count of bases not matched to a gene: 5. This CDR3 contains 18 residues.

The CDR3 coding sequence is TGTGCCAGCAGCCAGCTGGGGGAGGCGAACACCGGGGAGCTGTTTTTT. Its protein is CASSQLGEANTGELFF. The chain combines TRBV7-6 with TRBJ2-2; a weak D match, TRBD2 (6 bases). Trimming shortened V by 5 bases and J by 0 bases, and 13 bases separated the two germline ends. This CDR3 comprises 16 residues. The germline gives CDR1 SGHVS, CDR2 FNYEAQ.

V and J are TRBV19 and TRBJ1-1, with 8 nucleotides matching TRBD1. CDR1 LNHDA and CDR2 SQIVND come from the germline V gene (reference sequence). The V gene end was trimmed by 3 bases and the J gene end by 8 bases; junction bases not matched to a gene: 5. This CDR3 has 13 residues. The CDR3 region is CASSIRRDREAFF. CDR3 in DNA: TGTGCCAGTAGTATCCGGCGGGACAGGGAAGCTTTCTTT.

This clone was counted ten times or more. The J gene is TRBJ1-1, the V gene TRBV30, with TRBD1 matching over 7 bases. J was trimmed by 2 bases and V by 3 bases; bases with no gene match: 12. Germline values: CDR1 GTSNPN, CDR2 SVGIG (reference sequence). The CDR3 extends over 16 amino acids. CDR3 nucleotides: TGTGCCTGGAGAGGACGACTACAGGGGACAAACACTGAAGCTTTCTTT. Residues: CAWRGRLQGTNTEAFF.

This clone was seen more than once but under ten times. The V and J genes are TRBV30 and TRBJ2-7, with 9 bases matching TRBD1. Germline assignment: CDR1 GTSNPN and CDR2 SVGIG (reference sequence). J lost 3 bases, V lost 3 bases, and 12 bases had no gene match. The CDR3 covers 16 residues. The CDR3 region is CAWSALTGQGYYEQYF. The DNA for the CDR3 is TGTGCCTGGAGCGCGCTAACGGGACAGGGTTACTACGAGCAGTACTTC.

The CDR3 is CASSLAKQGVYEQYF. Here the CDR3 DNA reads TGCGCCAGCAGCTTGGCCAAACAGGGAGTCTACGAGCAGTACTTC. The genes are TRBV5-1 and TRBJ2-7; D perhaps matches TRBD1 (6 bases). Germline V gene lookup returns CDR1 SGHRS and CDR2 YFSETQ. The CDR3 runs to 15 residues. Trimming took off 0 bases at V and 3 bases at J, with 13 bases between the two ends.